The 15 T cell receptor beta chains given below trace back to one sample, sequenced in a study of blood T cell repertoires in COVID-19. Produced via immunoSEQ multiplex PCR; TCRdb's table is partial and in-frame only. The sample holds approximately 130,000 clones, around 83% seen once. The sample taken for sequencing was peripheral blood. The source of these receptors is a man aged 40-55 years with active or convalescent COVID-19.

This CDR3 reads CASSDRRDRMNTEAFF. In nucleotides, the CDR3 is TGTGCCAGTAGTGACCGCCGGGACAGAATGAACACTGAAGCTTTCTTT. The chain couples TRBV19 to TRBJ1-1; 7 bases map to TRBD1. The CDR3 sequence is 16 residues long. The V segment lost 5 bases and the J segment 0 bases; nucleotides outside the gene matches: 9. Germline lookup yields CDR1 LNHDA and CDR2 SQIVND (reference sequence).

The V and J genes are TRBV27 and TRBJ2-2, with 7 bases aligning to TRBD1. J gave up 1 base and V 4 bases, and 9 bases lay outside the gene matches. Germline assignment: CDR1 MNHEY and CDR2 SMNVEV (reference sequence). This CDR3 is 17 amino acids long. In DNA form, the CDR3 reads TGTGCCAGCAGTTCTTACGGACAGGTTTTGAACACCGGGGAGCTGTTTTTT. Its protein is CASSSYGQVLNTGELFF.

The chain joins TRBV9 to TRBJ2-7; 7 positions match TRBD1. The CDR3 totals 15 residues. Germline CDR1 SGDLS, CDR2 YYNGEE. V lost 3 bases, J lost 0 bases, and 6 bases stayed unmatched. The CDR3 coding sequence is TGTGCCAGCAGCGGGGGGACAGCCGTCTCCTACGAGCAGTACTTC. This sequence encodes CASSGGTAVSYEQYF. Supplemented by reference TRBV9 and TRBJ2-7, the full variable domain reads DSGVTQTPKHLITATGQRVTLRCSPRSGDLSVYWYQQSLDQGLQFLIQYYNGEERAKGNILERFSAQQFPDLHSELNLSSLELGDSALYFCASSGGTAVSYEQYFGPGTRLTVT.

The chain combines TRBV6-2 or TRBV6-3 with TRBJ2-3; D is perhaps TRBD1 (6 bases). V was cut by 4 bases and J by 11 bases, with 16 bases left in between. Germline CDR1 MNHEY, CDR2 SVGEGT. This CDR3 contains 13 residues. The CDR3, as DNA: TGTGCCAGCAGTTCCCTGGGACAAACCCTGCAGTATTTT. It yields the protein CASSSLGQTLQYF.

The chain links TRBV10-3 to TRBJ2-3, with a tentative D call TRBD1 (6 bases). Trimming left V 4 bases short and J 2 bases short, with 13 bases between. The CDR3 has 15 residues. The germline CDR1 and CDR2 sequences are ENHRY and SYGVKD. The CDR3 region is CAISVLDSTTDTQYF. The CDR3 bases are TGTGCCATCAGTGTCCTGGACAGCACCACAGATACGCAGTATTTT.

This clone was counted a few times. The rearrangement links TRBV18 to TRBJ1-4; D is possibly TRBD1 (6 bases). Germline lookup yields CDR1 KGHSH and CDR2 LQKENI. This CDR3 spans 15 amino acids. The V gene lost 3 bases and the J gene lost 5 bases, with 13 bases spanning the gap. The CDR3 bases are TGTGCCAGCTCACCTAGGGACGGACAGAATGAAAAACTGTTTTTT. It encodes CASSPRDGQNEKLFF.

The genes are TRBV19 and TRBJ2-1; D is unclear. The CDR3 is 13 amino acids. V lost 4 bases and J 8 bases, leaving 12 bases between the germline ends. Germline assignment: CDR1 LNHDA and CDR2 SQIVND (reference sequence). The CDR3 reads CASSRLTFDEQFF. Written as DNA, the CDR3 is TGTGCCAGTAGTAGACTGACCTTCGATGAGCAGTTCTTC.

The rearrangement links TRBV6-6 to TRBJ1-5, with unresolved D. V dropped 4 bases and J dropped 4 bases, with 5 bases sitting between them. CDR3 length equals 12 residues. The germline gives CDR1 MNHNY, CDR2 SVGAGI (reference sequence). The CDR3 region is CASSSLNQPQHF. The CDR3, as DNA: TGTGCCAGCAGTTCCCTAAATCAGCCCCAGCATTTT.

The CDR3 loop reads CASSLDNYGYTF. The CDR3 DNA sequence: TGTGCCAGCAGCCTAGACAACTATGGCTACACCTTC. The V gene is TRBV5-4, the J gene TRBJ1-2, with unresolved D. V gave up 4 bases and J gave up 2 bases, with 6 bases separating them. Germline lookup yields CDR1 SGHNT and CDR2 YYREEE (reference sequence). The CDR3 runs to 12 residues. The whole variable domain, filled in from reference TRBV5-4 and TRBJ1-2, reads ETGVTQSPTHLIKTRGQQVTLRCSSQSGHNTVSWYQQALGQGPQFIFQYYREEENGRGNFPPRFSGLQFPNYSSELNVNALELDDSALYLCASSLDNYGYTFGSGTRLTVV.

The chain combines TRBV4-2 with TRBJ2-5; possibly TRBD2 for D (6 bases). The V and J ends lost 0 bases and 2 bases respectively, with 10 bases between them. CDR1 is LGHNA, CDR2 YNFKEQ, per germline. CDR3 length: 15 residues. The CDR3 DNA reads TGTGCCAGCAGCCAAGAGGGGGGTGTTCAAGAGACCCAGTACTTC. Translating it yields CASSQEGGVQETQYF.

The J gene is TRBJ2-5, the V gene TRBV5-5, with a possible D match to TRBD2 (5 bases). The CDR3 is 13 residues long. V lost 1 base, J lost 5 bases, and 9 bases lay in between. Germline loops: CDR1 SGHKS, CDR2 YYEKEE (reference sequence). Written as DNA, the CDR3 is TGTGCCAGCAGCTTGACTAGTTTGGAGACCCAGTACTTC. Protein: CASSLTSLETQYF.

The chain carries TRBV6-5 and TRBJ1-2; 7 bases agree with TRBD1. V gave up 6 bases and J gave up 8 bases; unmatched junction bases: 15. The CDR3 length is 15 residues. Germline values: CDR1 MNHEY, CDR2 SVGAGI. The CDR3 DNA is TGTGCCAGCAGACAGGGGACAGCTAATACATGGGGCTACACCTTC. Protein sequence: CASRQGTANTWGYTF.

The CDR3 region has the DNA TGCGCCAGCAGCTCTGGGACACGAGAGCAGTACTTC. Its translation is CASSSGTREQYF. The chain carries TRBV5-1 and TRBJ2-7, with D possibly TRBD1 on 6 matching bases. This CDR3 spans 12 amino acids. Trimming took off 3 bases at V and 7 bases at J, with 11 bases between the two ends. The V gene's germline CDR1 is SGHRS and CDR2 YFSETQ.

The chain employs TRBV10-3 and TRBJ2-6, with TRBD1 matching over 11 bases. Germline CDR1 ENHRY, CDR2 SYGVKD. The CDR3 loop spans 18 amino acids. Losses at the gene ends were 8 bases for V and 0 bases for J; bases not matched to a gene: 9. The CDR3 nucleotides read TGTGCCATCCGGGGGGTAGGACAGGGGGCCTCTGGGGCCAACGTCCTGACTTTC. Translating it yields CAIRGVGQGASGANVLTF.

This rearrangement joins TRBV6-2 or TRBV6-3 to TRBJ2-1, with TRBD2 matching over 13 bases. The CDR3 consists of 17 residues. Per germline, CDR1 MNHEY and CDR2 SVGEGT. With V trimmed by 2 bases and J by 5 bases, 6 bases remained unmatched. CDR3 residues: CASSYQFGLAGDNEQFF. CDR3 DNA: TGTGCCAGCAGTTACCAATTTGGACTAGCGGGGGACAATGAGCAGTTCTTC.